A single sample is the source of the 28 T cell receptor beta chains below, sequenced in a study of blood T cell repertoires in COVID-19. Sequenced by immunoSEQ multiplex PCR; TCRdb stores in-frame clones only, minus some. The sample yields 150,000 or so clones, approximately 83% seen once. Specimen: peripheral blood. The receptors stem from a woman of 80 years or more with acute or convalescent COVID-19.

This chain uses TRBV7-9 with TRBJ2-7, with 8 bases matching TRBD1. The CDR3 is 16 residues long. The V and J ends lost 7 bases and 3 bases, in that order; junction bases with no gene match: 14. CDR1 SEHNR and CDR2 FQNEAQ come from the germline V gene (reference sequence). CDR3 nucleotides: TGTGCCAGCACCACCTACCGGGACAGGCAGGACTACGAGCAGTACTTC. It is translated as CASTTYRDRQDYEQYF.

Written as DNA, the CDR3 is TGTGCCAGCTCACCACCGGGGGGGCCCACAGATACGCAGTATTTT. It yields the protein CASSPPGGPTDTQYF. The gene calls are TRBV18 and TRBJ2-3, with D possibly being TRBD2 (7 bases). The CDR3 contains 15 residues. V was shortened by 0 bases and J by 2 bases, with 9 bases between the two germline ends. The germline gives CDR1 KGHSH, CDR2 LQKENI.

The chain has TRBV11-2 and TRBJ1-6, with 7 bases matching TRBD1. J was trimmed by 5 bases and V by 2 bases; bases with no gene match: 3. Germline V gives CDR1 SGHAT, CDR2 FQNNGV. The CDR3 sequence is 15 residues long. CDR3 residues: CASSLQGVDNSPLHF. The CDR3, as DNA: TGTGCCAGCAGCTTACAGGGGGTCGATAATTCACCCCTCCACTTT. The whole variable domain, filled in from reference TRBV11-2 and TRBJ1-6, reads EAGVAQSPRYKIIEKRQSVAFWCNPISGHATLYWYQQILGQGPKLLIQFQNNGVVDDSQLPKDRFSAERLKGVDSTLKIQPAKLEDSAVYLCASSLQGVDNSPLHFGNGTRLTVT.

The V gene is TRBV19, the J gene TRBJ1-4; the match to TRBD1 covers 8 bases. The length of the CDR3 is 16 residues. The junction had 7 bases not matched to a gene; V was cut back by 7 bases and J by 0 bases. Germline V gene sequence: CDR1 LNHDA, CDR2 SQIVND (reference sequence). In DNA form, the CDR3 reads TGTGCCAGTACTTGGGACAGGCGTCCAACTAATGAAAAACTGTTTTTT. Encoded protein: CASTWDRRPTNEKLFF.

The V and J genes are TRBV5-1 and TRBJ1-4, with D unclear. This CDR3 is 13 amino acids long. The germline V gene encodes CDR1 SGHRS and CDR2 YFSETQ. With 0 bases removed from V and 6 bases from J, the gap between germline ends came to 6 bases. CDR3 sequence: CASSLAGHEKLFF. The CDR3 DNA follows: TGCGCCAGCAGCTTGGCAGGCCATGAAAAACTGTTTTTT. Drawing the rest from reference TRBV5-1 and TRBJ1-4, the complete variable domain is KAGVTQTPRYLIKTRGQQVTLSCSPISGHRSVSWYQQTPGQGLQFLFEYFSETQRNKGNFPGRFSGRQFSNSRSEMNVSTLELGDSALYLCASSLAGHEKLFFGSGTQLSVL.

The V and J genes are TRBV7-8 and TRBJ1-3; 8 bases agree with TRBD1. CDR1 is SGHVS, CDR2 FQNEAQ, per germline. This CDR3 spans 14 amino acids. V lost 10 bases to trimming and J lost 3 bases; unmatched junction nucleotides: 8. CDR3 coding DNA: TGTGCCACCTTTGGACAGGGAGGTGGAAACACCATATATTTT. Residues: CATFGQGGGNTIYF. The whole variable domain, filled in from reference TRBV7-8 and TRBJ1-3, reads GAGVSQSPRYKVAKRGQDVALRCDPISGHVSLFWYQQALGQGPEFLTYFQNEAQLDKSGLPSDRFFAERPEGSVSTLKIQRTQQEDSAVYLCATFGQGGGNTIYFGEGSWLTVV.

This chain uses TRBV4-3 with TRBJ2-1; a possible D gene is TRBD1 (5 bases). Germline V gene data show CDR1 as LGHNA and CDR2 as YSLEER. There are 15 residues in the CDR3. The germline V and J ends were trimmed by 0 bases and 4 bases, with 10 bases remaining between them. The CDR3 nucleotides are TGCGCCAGCAGCCAAGACCAGGGCTTGTACAATGAGCAGTTCTTC. Its translation is CASSQDQGLYNEQFF.

The V gene is TRBV6-6, the J gene TRBJ2-7, with D perhaps matching TRBD1 (6 bases). The germline V gene has CDR1 MNHNY and CDR2 SVGAGI (reference sequence). CDR3 size: 14 residues. With 0 bases removed from V and 4 bases from J, the gap between germline ends came to 10 bases. The CDR3 DNA reads TGTGCCAGCAGTTACTCGGGACATAAGTACGAGCAGTACTTC. Amino acid sequence: CASSYSGHKYEQYF.

The gene calls are TRBV5-1 and TRBJ2-3; 8 bases agree with TRBD2. V was clipped by 4 bases and J by 0 bases; unmatched bases: 7. Germline CDR1 is SGHRS and CDR2 is YFSETQ. The CDR3 covers 16 residues. The CDR3 loop reads CASSPTSGGSTDTQYF. Here the CDR3 DNA reads TGCGCCAGCAGCCCTACCTCGGGGGGGAGCACAGATACGCAGTATTTT.

This chain uses TRBV19 with TRBJ1-5; maybe TRBD1 (6 bases). V was clipped by 1 base and J by 5 bases, with 18 bases between them. There are 17 residues in the CDR3. The germline gives CDR1 LNHDA, CDR2 SQIVND (reference sequence). CDR3 in DNA: TGTGCCAGTAGTATAGCAGGGGCCCGCTCCTGGTATCAGCCCCAGCATTTT. Its translation is CASSIAGARSWYQPQHF. The full variable domain, with the rest looked up from reference TRBV19 and TRBJ1-5, is DGGITQSPKYLFRKEGQNVTLSCEQNLNHDAMYWYRQDPGQGLRLIYYSQIVNDFQKGDIAEGYSVSREKKESFPLTVTSAQKNPTAFYLCASSIAGARSWYQPQHFGDGTRLSIL.

The gene calls are TRBV6-5 and TRBJ1-4; the D is unclear. The ends were cut back, 7 bases at V and 5 bases at J, with 11 bases in the middle. The CDR3 loop spans 13 amino acids. CDR1 MNHEY and CDR2 SVGAGI come from the germline V gene. The CDR3 DNA is TGTGCCAGCAAGGGTCGAGGGAATGAAAAACTGTTTTTT. Its translation: CASKGRGNEKLFF.

This clone turned up a few times. The J gene is TRBJ1-2, the V gene TRBV7-6, with D hard to call. V was cut by 0 bases and J by 3 bases, with 8 bases left in between. The germline V gene has CDR1 SGHVS and CDR2 FNYEAQ. The CDR3 consists of 14 residues. Written as DNA, the CDR3 is TGTGCCAGCAGCTTAGCACCGGAGGACTATGGCTACACCTTC. This translates into CASSLAPEDYGYTF.

The CDR3 DNA follows: TGTGCCAGTAGCCATTTAGACAGGGTCACTGAAGCTTTCTTT. Translation: CASSHLDRVTEAFF. The V and J genes are TRBV19 and TRBJ1-1; 7 bases are shared with TRBD1. Germline CDR1 LNHDA, CDR2 SQIVND (reference sequence). Trimming cost V 6 bases and J 4 bases; bases outside gene matches: 8. The length of the CDR3 is 14 residues.

This clone occurred a few times. V gene TRBV12-3 or TRBV12-4 combines with J gene TRBJ1-4; a weak D match, TRBD1 (5 bases). Between the trimmed V and J ends, which lost 1 base and 8 bases, there was a span of 8 bases. The CDR3 runs 13 residues. CDR3 DNA sequence: TGTGCCAGCAGTTTAGGGACAACAGAAAAACTGTTTTTT. Encoded protein: CASSLGTTEKLFF.

DNA of the CDR3: TGTGCCAGCAGCTTCTTGGCGGGAGGGGTCTCTGGAAACACCATATATTTT. This translates into CASSFLAGGVSGNTIYF. This chain connects TRBV7-6 to TRBJ1-3; D might be TRBD1 (5 bases). The CDR3 sequence is 17 residues long. The V gene's germline CDR1 is SGHVS and CDR2 FNYEAQ. V was shortened by 3 bases and J by 0 bases, with 15 bases between the two germline ends. Combining the CDR3 with reference TRBV7-6 and TRBJ1-3 gives the whole variable domain GAGVSQSPRYKVTKRGQDVALRCDPISGHVSLYWYRQALGQGPEFLTYFNYEAQQDKSGLPNDRFSAERPEGSISTLTIQRTEQRDSAMYRCASSFLAGGVSGNTIYFGEGSWLTVV.

The genes are TRBV18 and TRBJ1-3, with D perhaps matching TRBD1 (5 bases). CDR3 length equals 14 residues. Deletions cut 4 bases from V and 2 bases from J, with 9 bases between. CDR1 is KGHSH and CDR2 is LQKENI in the germline V gene. CDR3 protein: CASSRQKAGNTIYF. CDR3 nucleotide sequence: TGTGCCAGCTCACGACAGAAGGCTGGAAACACCATATATTTT. The whole variable domain, filled in from reference TRBV18 and TRBJ1-3, reads NAGVMQNPRHLVRRRGQEARLRCSPMKGHSHVYWYRQLPEEGLKFMVYLQKENIIDESGMPKERFSAEFPKEGPSILRIQQVVRGDSAAYFCASSRQKAGNTIYFGEGSWLTVV.

The chain recombines TRBV7-9 with TRBJ2-2; 8 positions match TRBD2. The CDR3 runs to 15 residues. The trim removed 10 bases at V and 3 bases at J, leaving 10 bases unmatched. Germline lookup yields CDR1 SEHNR and CDR2 FQNEAQ (reference sequence). Here the CDR3 DNA reads TGTGCCATCCCGTCGGGGGGGGACTACACCGGGGAGCTGTTTTTT. Translated: CAIPSGGDYTGELFF.

The chain links TRBV7-3 to TRBJ2-5; 8 bases match TRBD2. V shed 5 bases and J 4 bases; nucleotides not matched to a gene: 9. Germline lookup yields CDR1 SGHTA and CDR2 FQGTGA. This CDR3 has 15 residues. CDR3 sequence: CASSPTGGRAETQYF. The CDR3 DNA reads TGTGCCAGCAGCCCGACGGGGGGGCGGGCAGAGACCCAGTACTTC.

The rearrangement links TRBV25-1 to TRBJ1-4; D is unclear. V shed 1 base and J shed 4 bases, with 13 bases lying between them. CDR1 is MGHDK, CDR2 SYGVNS, per germline. CDR3 length equals 16 residues. DNA of the CDR3: TGTGCCAGCAGTGAATGGAGACGTGAGTTTAATGAAAAACTGTTTTTT. It yields the protein CASSEWRREFNEKLFF.

V gene TRBV7-8 combines with J gene TRBJ2-1; 13 bases align to TRBD2. The CDR3 has 15 amino acids. V dropped 3 bases and J dropped 9; count of bases not matched to a gene: 5. The germline CDR1 and CDR2 sequences are SGHVS and FQNEAQ. CDR3 residues: CASSFRLAGGGEQFF. The CDR3 nucleotides are TGTGCCAGCAGCTTTCGACTAGCGGGGGGTGGTGAGCAGTTCTTC. The variable domain in full, with the rest retrieved from reference TRBV7-8 and TRBJ2-1, is GAGVSQSPRYKVAKRGQDVALRCDPISGHVSLFWYQQALGQGPEFLTYFQNEAQLDKSGLPSDRFFAERPEGSVSTLKIQRTQQEDSAVYLCASSFRLAGGGEQFFGPGTRLTVL.

The CDR3 reads CASRGGRTATNEKLFF. The CDR3, as DNA: TGTGCCAGCAGGGGAGGGAGGACAGCAACTAATGAAAAACTGTTTTTT. This chain connects TRBV27 to TRBJ1-4, with D possibly TRBD1 on 6 matching bases. The ends were cut back, 6 bases at V and 0 bases at J, with 14 bases in the middle. There are 16 residues in the CDR3. Per the germline V gene, CDR1 is MNHEY and CDR2 is SMNVEV (reference sequence).

This clone was seen just once. J is TRBJ1-2 and V is TRBV7-2; 10 nucleotides align to TRBD1. The CDR3 is 15 residues long. Germline CDR1 is SGHTA and CDR2 is FQGNSA. V lost 4 bases and J lost 5; bases outside the gene matches: 7. As DNA, the CDR3 is TGTGCCAGCAGCTCACGGGACAGGGGTAGATATGGCTACACCTTC. Translating gives CASSSRDRGRYGYTF.

As for this clone: The sample holds other DNA sequences that translate to the same CDR3. The CDR3 sequence: CASSLSPNTEAFF. The CDR3 DNA reads TGCGCCAGCAGCTTGAGCCCGAACACTGAAGCTTTCTTT. The chain joins TRBV5-1 to TRBJ1-1; D not resolved. V lost 1 base and J 1 base, leaving 5 bases between the germline ends. The CDR3 length is 13 residues. CDR1 and CDR2 (germline): SGHRS, YFSETQ.

The rearrangement joins TRBV7-6 to TRBJ2-1, with 13 bases identical to TRBD2. V gave up 5 bases and J gave up 12 bases; unmatched junction bases: 10. Looked up from germline, CDR1 is SGHVS and CDR2 is FNYEAQ. The CDR3 is made up of 15 amino acids. The CDR3 is CASSPGTSGTGGQFF. The CDR3, as DNA: TGTGCCAGCAGCCCCGGGACTAGCGGGACCGGGGGGCAGTTCTTC.

The rearrangement joins TRBV6-5 to TRBJ2-7; D possibly corresponds to TRBD1 (7 bases). V was cut by 5 bases and J by 5 bases, with 13 bases left in between. The CDR3 length is 13 residues. Germline V gives CDR1 MNHEY, CDR2 SVGAGI. The CDR3 nucleotides are TGTGCCAGCAGTAACAGGGGAGGAAACGAGCAGTACTTC. It translates to CASSNRGGNEQYF.

This clone appeared a few times. The V gene is TRBV19, the J gene TRBJ1-5; D is possibly TRBD1 (6 bases). V dropped 2 bases and J dropped 5 bases, with 10 bases sitting between them. From germline, CDR1 is LNHDA and CDR2 SQIVND (reference sequence). The CDR3 sequence is 14 residues long. The CDR3 coding sequence is TGTGCCAGTAGTATAAGGGCAGGGGATCAGCCCCAGCATTTT. It specifies CASSIRAGDQPQHF.

V is TRBV4-1 and J is TRBJ2-3, with TRBD2 as a possible D gene (5 bases). V lost 1 base to trimming and J lost 1 base, with 12 bases between them. This CDR3 is 16 amino acids long. Germline assignment: CDR1 MGHRA and CDR2 YSYEKL. CDR3 loop: CASSQGAGGGTDTQYF. The CDR3 DNA reads TGCGCCAGCAGCCAAGGGGCGGGCGGAGGCACAGATACGCAGTATTTT.

This chain connects TRBV19 to TRBJ1-3, with 8 bases lining up with TRBD1. Germline V gives CDR1 LNHDA, CDR2 SQIVND (reference sequence). The CDR3 length is 11 residues. The CDR3 here is CATGGGNTIYF. In nucleotides, the CDR3 is TGTGCAACAGGGGGTGGAAACACCATATATTTT.